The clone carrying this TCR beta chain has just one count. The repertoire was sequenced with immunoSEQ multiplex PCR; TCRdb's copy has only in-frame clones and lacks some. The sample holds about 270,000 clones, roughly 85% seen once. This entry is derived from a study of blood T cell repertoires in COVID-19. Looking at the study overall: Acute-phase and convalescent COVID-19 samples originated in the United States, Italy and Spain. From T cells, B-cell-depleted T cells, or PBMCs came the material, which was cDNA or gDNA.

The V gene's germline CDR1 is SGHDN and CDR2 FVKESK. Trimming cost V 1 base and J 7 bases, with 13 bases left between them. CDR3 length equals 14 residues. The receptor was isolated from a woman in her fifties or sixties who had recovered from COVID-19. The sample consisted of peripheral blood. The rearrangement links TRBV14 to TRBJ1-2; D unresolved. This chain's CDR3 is CASSQVREVGGYTF. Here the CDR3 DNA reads TGTGCCAGCAGCCAAGTGAGGGAAGTAGGTGGCTACACCTTC.